Each of the 24 T cell receptor beta chains below was sequenced from the same sample in a study of T-cell memory formation after mild COVID-19. Via MiXCR, TCRdb re-called the 5' RACE reads, giving one row per CDR3 protein. Seen here are 450,000 or so distinct CDR3 sequences, roughly 25% observed once, and the top ten hold approximately 12%. Sequenced material: PBMCs or a T cell subset sorted from them (not recorded which). These receptors all come from an adult woman who had mild COVID-19 (a few samples of this study predate the infection). Cell type and time point are not known.

The chain links TRBV7-2 to TRBJ2-5; a weak D match, TRBD2 (7 bases). The CDR3 is 14 residues long. Germline V CDR1 and CDR2: SGHTA, FQGNSA. Trimming took off 5 bases at V and 2 bases at J, with 12 bases between the two ends. CDR3 residues: CASSGGGGQETQYF. In DNA form, the CDR3 reads TGTGCCAGCAGCGGAGGGGGAGGGCAAGAGACCCAGTACTTC.

The chain recombines TRBV2 with TRBJ2-1; 7 bases fit TRBD1. CDR3 length: 15 amino acids. Germline assignment: CDR1 SNHLY and CDR2 FYNNEI. V trimming: 7 bases; J trimming: 3 bases; junction bases outside the gene matches: 9. The CDR3 sequence is CASTSGTVNYNEQFF. In DNA, the CDR3 is TGTGCCAGCACATCCGGGACAGTGAACTACAATGAGCAGTTCTTC.

This clonotype was recorded a few times. The rearrangement joins TRBV11-2 to TRBJ2-7; 9 positions agree with TRBD2. The germline CDR1 and CDR2 sequences are SGHAT and FQNNGV. V shed 1 base and J 2 bases; nucleotides not matched to a gene: 6. The CDR3 is 16 residues long. The CDR3 region has the DNA TGTGCCAGCAGCTTAGTGCTAGCGGGAACCCCCTACGAGCAGTACTTC. Translating gives CASSLVLAGTPYEQYF.

This clonotype came up a few times. The J gene is TRBJ2-4, the V gene TRBV4-3, with 12 bases fitting TRBD2. Looked up from germline, CDR1 is LGHNA and CDR2 is YSLEER. CDR3 length: 15 amino acids. The J segment lost 6 bases and the V segment lost 3 bases, leaving 3 bases of the junction unmatched. The CDR3: CASSHVTSGRNIQYF. The CDR3 bases are TGCGCCAGCAGCCACGTGACTAGCGGGAGAAACATTCAGTACTTC.

This chain joins TRBV2 and TRBJ2-1; TRBD1 agrees at 7 bases. This CDR3 spans 17 amino acids. V was clipped by 6 bases and J by 5 bases; unmatched bases: 16. Germline V lookup: CDR1 SNHLY, CDR2 FYNNEI. As DNA, the CDR3 is TGTGCCAGCAGAGATCCCCGACAGGGATCCTCTCACAATGAGCAGTTCTTC. It specifies CASRDPRQGSSHNEQFF.

The V call is TRBV11-2, the J call TRBJ2-7; D is unclear. CDR3 size: 11 residues. V shed 5 bases and J shed 5 bases, with 7 bases lying between them. The germline V gene encodes CDR1 SGHAT and CDR2 FQNNGV. CDR3 DNA sequence: TGTGCCAGCAGCGCCTGGAACGAGCAGTACTTC. Translation gives CASSAWNEQYF.

This clonotype appeared a few times. The chain employs TRBV24-1 and TRBJ2-7; 12 bases agree with TRBD1. V lost 4 bases to trimming and J lost 10 bases; unmatched junction nucleotides: 10. This CDR3 is 15 amino acids long. From germline, CDR1 is KGHDR and CDR2 SFDVKD. The CDR3 DNA reads as TGTGCCACCAGTGACAGCCGCGGGACAGGGGGCGCACAGTACTTC. This encodes CATSDSRGTGGAQYF.

This sequence joins TRBV4-3 and TRBJ1-1, with a possible D match to TRBD1 (5 bases). The CDR3 length is 17 residues. Trimming shortened V by 0 bases and J by 5 bases, and 19 bases separated the two germline ends. Germline assignment: CDR1 LGHNA and CDR2 YSLEER. In DNA form, the CDR3 reads TGCGCCAGCAGCCAAGATCTTATCGGGTGGGAGGGGACTGAAGCTTTCTTT. This codes for CASSQDLIGWEGTEAFF.

The chain combines TRBV19 with TRBJ1-5, with TRBD1 as a possible D gene (5 bases). V lost 3 bases and J lost 6, with 9 bases in between. The germline CDR1 and CDR2 sequences are LNHDA and SQIVND (reference sequence). The CDR3 spans 13 residues. The CDR3 bases are TGTGCCAGTAGTATTGGTGGGGGTCAGCCCCAGCATTTT. Translating gives CASSIGGGQPQHF.

This clonotype was observed a handful of times. The chain couples TRBV7-9 to TRBJ2-2; D is ambiguous. This CDR3 region has 15 residues. V was clipped by 0 bases and J by 1 base, with 6 bases between them. Germline assignment: CDR1 SEHNR and CDR2 FQNEAQ (reference sequence). The CDR3 region is CASSLAFRNTGELFF. CDR3 DNA sequence: TGTGCCAGCAGCTTAGCTTTCAGGAACACCGGGGAGCTGTTTTTT.

This clonotype has at least ten counts. The chain employs TRBV20-1 and TRBJ2-1; maybe TRBD1 (5 bases). Germline CDR1 reads DFQATT; CDR2 reads SNEGSKA (reference sequence). V lost 0 bases, J lost 5 bases, and 11 bases lay in between. This CDR3 region has 14 residues. The CDR3 is CSAREGVSDNEQFF. DNA for the CDR3: TGCAGTGCTAGAGAAGGGGTATCCGACAATGAGCAGTTCTTC.

The chain couples TRBV6-2 or TRBV6-3 to TRBJ2-3; 7 bases are a match to TRBD2. The trim removed 4 bases at V and 3 bases at J, leaving 22 bases unmatched. Germline-derived CDR1 and CDR2 are MNHEY and SVGEGT. This CDR3 comprises 20 residues. In nucleotides, the CDR3 is TGTGCCAGCAGTTCCCCACATCCCAGCGGGATGGGTCGCCCGACAGATACGCAGTATTTT. Amino acid sequence: CASSSPHPSGMGRPTDTQYF.

The rearrangement joins TRBV29-1 to TRBJ1-2; possibly TRBD1 for D (6 bases). Germline lookup yields CDR1 SQVTM and CDR2 ANQGSEA. The CDR3 runs 17 residues. The V and J ends lost 2 bases and 3 bases respectively, with 22 bases between them. DNA of the CDR3: TGCAGCGTTGAACTACCGGGACAACTGCCCCTACACTATGGCTACACCTTC. Encoded protein: CSVELPGQLPLHYGYTF.

This clonotype has just a few counts. One end of the junction fails to match germline, which may point to a read error. The rearrangement uses TRBV9 and TRBJ2-1; no definite D call. This CDR3 is 14 amino acids long. CDR1 is SGDLS and CDR2 is YYNGEE in the germline V gene. The DNA of the CDR3 is TGTGCCAGCAGCGTAGACCCTTCTGGTCTCCCACGAATCTTC. Amino acid sequence: CASSVDPSGLPRIF.

This clonotype was observed many times. The CDR3 DNA reads as TGTGCCAGCAGGCTATCTCCGGGACAGGGGTTCCCCGGGGAGCTGTTTTTT. Protein: CASRLSPGQGFPGELFF. The V gene is TRBV6-5, the J gene TRBJ2-2; 10 bases fit TRBD1. J lost 6 bases, V lost 6 bases, and 13 bases had no gene match. The CDR3 spans 17 residues. Germline CDR1 MNHEY, CDR2 SVGAGI.

The rearrangement joins TRBV5-5 to TRBJ1-1, with D perhaps matching TRBD1 (5 bases). This CDR3 region has 15 residues. Germline V gene lookup returns CDR1 SGHKS and CDR2 YYEKEE (reference sequence). V lost 0 bases, J lost 5 bases, and 14 bases lay in between. In DNA form, the CDR3 reads TGTGCCAGCAGCTTGGCCGAGGGGCTCGTGACTGAAGCTTTCTTT. This codes for CASSLAEGLVTEAFF.

The rearrangement joins TRBV28 to TRBJ2-5; 9 nucleotides match TRBD1. The V and J ends lost 1 base and 0 bases, in that order; junction bases with no gene match: 9. CDR1 MDHEN and CDR2 SYDVKM come from the germline V gene. This CDR3 region has 18 residues. The CDR3 is CASSLFPRDRADQETQYF. CDR3 bases: TGTGCCAGCAGTTTATTCCCAAGGGACAGGGCTGACCAAGAGACCCAGTACTTC.

This clonotype came up a few times. The chain combines TRBV7-9 with TRBJ2-1, with 7 positions matching TRBD2. This CDR3 contains 17 residues. V lost 5 bases, J lost 7 bases, and 17 bases stayed unmatched. From germline, CDR1 is SEHNR and CDR2 FQNEAQ (reference sequence). The CDR3 nucleotides are TGTGCCAGCAGCCCGCGATGGGAGGGCCGGGGGGAGAATGAGCAGTTCTTC. Translated, it gives CASSPRWEGRGENEQFF.

This clonotype was observed a few times. The chain combines TRBV7-9 with TRBJ2-7; D remains unclear. This CDR3 contains 13 residues. In germline, CDR1 is SEHNR, CDR2 FQNEAQ (reference sequence). The germline V and J ends were trimmed by 5 bases and 0 bases, with 8 bases remaining between them. The DNA of the CDR3 is TGTGCCAGCAGCCCTCGGAACTCCTACGAGCAGTACTTC. Residues: CASSPRNSYEQYF.

This clonotype came up a few times. The chain uses TRBV5-1 and TRBJ1-1; TRBD1 is a possible D gene (5 bases). The length of the CDR3 is 17 residues. Trimming stripped 4 bases from V and 0 bases from J, with 19 bases between. In germline, CDR1 is SGHRS, CDR2 YFSETQ. The CDR3 sequence: CASSPTGSPLMNTEAFF. The CDR3 coding sequence is TGCGCCAGCAGCCCAACAGGTTCGCCTCTAATGAACACTGAAGCTTTCTTT. Filled out from reference TRBV5-1 and TRBJ1-1, the complete variable domain reads KAGVTQTPRYLIKTRGQQVTLSCSPISGHRSVSWYQQTPGQGLQFLFEYFSETQRNKGNFPGRFSGRQFSNSRSEMNVSTLELGDSALYLCASSPTGSPLMNTEAFFGQGTRLTVV.

This clonotype came up many times. The chain carries TRBV27 and TRBJ2-1, with D possibly matching TRBD2 (6 bases). The ends were cut back, 6 bases at V and 5 bases at J, with 17 bases in the middle. From germline, CDR1 is MNHEY and CDR2 SMNVEV (reference sequence). The CDR3 has 15 amino acids. For the CDR3, the DNA is TGTGCCAGCAGATATGGAGGGTCCTTTAACAATGAGCAGTTCTTC. Protein product: CASRYGGSFNNEQFF.

This chain connects TRBV6-5 to TRBJ2-3, with D possibly TRBD2 on 6 matching bases. The CDR3 totals 16 residues. The germline V and J ends were trimmed by 5 bases and 3 bases, with 18 bases remaining between them. The germline V gene encodes CDR1 MNHEY and CDR2 SVGAGI. Written as DNA, the CDR3 is TGTGCCAGCAGTAACCCGTCTAGCGTAGGGACAGATACGCAGTATTTT. Encoded protein: CASSNPSSVGTDTQYF.

CDR3 sequence reads: CASSLDTLSGNTIYF. In nucleotides, the CDR3 is TGCGCCAGCAGCTTGGACACTCTCTCTGGAAACACCATATATTTT. The chain combines TRBV5-1 with TRBJ1-3; no clear D gene. The CDR3 covers 15 residues. Germline CDR1 and CDR2: SGHRS and YFSETQ. The ends were cut back, 0 bases at V and 0 bases at J, with 7 bases in the middle.

This clonotype came up a few times. The V gene is TRBV7-2, the J gene TRBJ2-7; 8 bases are a match to TRBD2. The CDR3 totals 14 residues. The V segment lost 3 bases and the J segment 6 bases; nucleotides outside the gene matches: 7. CDR1 and CDR2 from the germline V gene are SGHTA and FQGNSA. CDR3 residues: CASSFLRAGGEQYF. CDR3 DNA sequence: TGTGCCAGCAGCTTCTTGAGGGCGGGAGGCGAGCAGTACTTC.